The 12 T cell receptor beta chains below all came from one sample that was sequenced in a study of metastatic and nonmetastatic thyroid tumors. No treatment had been given to any patient before thyroid surgery. TCRdb reanalyzed the PCR reads via MiXCR. The repertoire has about 6,700 clones, roughly a third of them found once; the top ten carry about 14%. The material sequenced was adjacent normal tissue. The receptors shown here come from a female donor with papillary thyroid cancer or a benign thyroid nodule (not recorded which). Some clones in this sample may be carry-over from other donors' samples.

This clone counts as large. The chain recombines TRBV19 with TRBJ2-7, with 9 bases aligning to TRBD1. Germline CDR1 is LNHDA and CDR2 is SQIVND (reference sequence). The V gene end was trimmed by 9 bases and the J gene end by 1 base; junction bases not matched to a gene: 4. The CDR3 totals 13 residues. The CDR3 DNA is TGTGCCAGCAAGGGACAGGGTTCCTACGAGCAGTACTTC. Translation gives CASKGQGSYEQYF. Using reference TRBV19 and TRBJ2-7 for the parts outside the CDR3, the full variable domain is DGGITQSPKYLFRKEGQNVTLSCEQNLNHDAMYWYRQDPGQGLRLIYYSQIVNDFQKGDIAEGYSVSREKKESFPLTVTSAQKNPTAFYLCASKGQGSYEQYFGPGTRLTVT.

In this sample, this clone turned up many times. The rearrangement uses TRBV4-1 and TRBJ2-7; D is unclear. CDR3 length: 13 residues. Germline CDR1 and CDR2: MGHRA and YSYEKL. Trimming removed 0 bases from V and 7 bases from J, with 10 bases in between. This CDR3 reads CASSQDNGQEQYF. CDR3 sequence (DNA): TGCGCCAGCAGCCAAGATAACGGGCAGGAGCAGTACTTC.

This clone was counted between two and nine times. This chain joins TRBV30 and TRBJ2-1, with D possibly matching TRBD2 (6 bases). Germline lookup yields CDR1 GTSNPN and CDR2 SVGIG (reference sequence). The CDR3 loop spans 15 amino acids. Trimming took off 3 bases at V and 10 bases at J, with 22 bases between the two ends. The CDR3 DNA sequence: TGTGCCTGGAGCAAACAGGCGGGAAAGAATGTAGAGCAGTTCTTC. Amino acid sequence: CAWSKQAGKNVEQFF. Drawing the rest from reference TRBV30 and TRBJ2-1, the complete variable domain is SQTIHQWPATLVQPVGSPLSLECTVEGTSNPNLYWYRQAAGRGLQLLFYSVGIGQISSEVPQNLSASRPQDRQFILSSKKLLLSDSGFYLCAWSKQAGKNVEQFFGPGTRLTVL.

This clone was seen only once. V and J are TRBV7-2 and TRBJ1-6; D is possibly TRBD1 (6 bases). Trimming took off 2 bases at V and 5 bases at J, with 10 bases between the two ends. CDR1 and CDR2 from the germline V gene are SGHTA and FQGNSA. The CDR3 runs to 15 residues. For the CDR3, the DNA is TGTGCCAGCAGCTTACGGGGGCCCCATAATTCACCCCTCCACTTT. It is translated as CASSLRGPHNSPLHF.

The table lists this clone with a few counts. The chain carries TRBV27 and TRBJ2-7, with TRBD1 matching 10 bases. From germline, CDR1 is MNHEY and CDR2 SMNVEV (reference sequence). V shed 6 bases, J shed 4 bases, and the junction held 3 bases outside the gene matches. The CDR3 has 13 amino acids. CDR3 in DNA: TGTGCCAGCAGGGGGACAGGGGTTTACGAGCAGTACTTC. Its protein product is CASRGTGVYEQYF.

This clone was counted a few times. V is TRBV5-1 and J is TRBJ1-4; TRBD1 aligns across 8 bases. Germline V gene sequence: CDR1 SGHRS, CDR2 YFSETQ. The CDR3 totals 14 residues. The J segment lost 6 bases and the V segment lost 2 bases, leaving 3 bases of the junction unmatched. CDR3 in DNA: TGCGCCAGCAGCTTCTCACAGGGGGATGAAAAACTGTTTTTT. As protein: CASSFSQGDEKLFF.

With respect to this clone: Likely a read error: the CDR3 ends without its conserved phenylalanine or tryptophan. The DNA is omitted, as the CDR3 cannot be located on it reliably, and the CDR3 follows TCRdb's listing. This chain links TRBV2 with TRBJ2-5. The CDR3 spans 13 residues, counting both ends. The germline V gene has CDR1 SNHLY and CDR2 FYNNEI. CDR3 sequence reads: CASTEINQESQNV.

This chain links TRBV5-1 with TRBJ1-1; maybe TRBD1 (6 bases). V was pared by 3 bases and J by 6 bases, with 12 bases between. CDR3 length: 13 amino acids. The V gene's germline CDR1 is SGHRS and CDR2 YFSETQ. Here the CDR3 DNA reads TGCGCCAGCAGCTCCGGGACAACGTCTGAAGCTTTCTTT. Its protein is CASSSGTTSEAFF.

This clone was seen a handful of times. The chain links TRBV6-1 to TRBJ1-1; D is undetermined. Germline-derived CDR1 and CDR2 are MNHNS and SASEGT. V lost 8 bases and J 5 bases, leaving 18 bases between the germline ends. This CDR3 has 14 amino acids. The CDR3: CASRRLWLRTEAFF. CDR3 nucleotide sequence: TGTGCCAGCCGCCGGTTATGGTTAAGGACTGAAGCTTTCTTT.

With respect to this clone: A read error may account for a junction end that differs from germline. The rearrangement joins TRBV7-2 to TRBJ2-2; maybe TRBD2 (6 bases). Germline CDR1 is SGHTA and CDR2 is FQGNSA. The CDR3 extends over 15 amino acids. The CDR3, as DNA: TGTGCCAGCAGGCGGGGACCGGCGAGGACCGTGGAGCTGTTTTTT. It yields the protein CASRRGPARTVELFF.

To note about this clone: Other nucleotide sequences from this sample produce the same CDR3. This chain joins TRBV11-2 and TRBJ2-3; 10 bases align to TRBD2. The CDR3 loop spans 16 amino acids. The trim removed 5 bases at V and 5 bases at J, leaving 10 bases unmatched. Per the germline V gene, CDR1 is SGHAT and CDR2 is FQNNGV. Here the CDR3 reads CASSLVSGGAGDTQYF. Written as DNA, the CDR3 is TGTGCCAGCAGCCTAGTGAGCGGGGGGGCAGGAGATACGCAGTATTTT.

A few counts support this clone. The CDR3 protein is CASSPSTLPGEELGYEQYF. For the CDR3, the DNA is TGTGCCAGCAGCCCCTCTACGTTGCCAGGGGAGGAGCTAGGCTACGAGCAGTACTTC. This chain links TRBV13 with TRBJ2-7; D is tentatively TRBD1 or TRBD2 (6 bases each). Germline CDR1 and CDR2: PRHDT and FYEKMQ (reference sequence). The CDR3 totals 19 residues. V was clipped by 5 bases and J by 3 bases, with 29 bases between them.